The rows below give T cell receptor beta chains drawn from one sample of a study of blood T cell repertoires in COVID-19. The assay was immunoSEQ multiplex PCR, and TCRdb's table has in-frame clones only and misses some. This sample has some 230,000 clones, with approximately 92% found just once. Sequences were obtained from PBMCs or T cells enriched from blood (not recorded which). The receptors stem from a young woman in a cohort exposed to, infected with or recovered from COVID-19 (not recorded which). Both conserved end residues are part of each CDR3.

J,V,CDR3
TRBJ2-1,TRBV27,CASSFFRSGYNEQFF
TRBJ2-1,TRBV19,CASSVSLAGGPGEQFF
TRBJ1-6,TRBV9,CASSAEQGWGYSPLHF
TRBJ2-5,TRBV6-1,CASSDGRVIQETQYF
TRBJ1-6,TRBV4-1,CASSESDSTVNSPLHF
TRBJ1-6,TRBV7-3,CASSYPLDRAHSPLHF
TRBJ1-1,TRBV14,CASSQVYRGNTEAFF
TRBJ2-7,TRBV19,CASSTRQSSYEQYF
TRBJ1-2,TRBV11-2,CASSLVRTGNGYTF
TRBJ2-1,TRBV7-3,CASSVTGEAYNEQFF
TRBJ1-2,TRBV7-2,CASSSTSTGVYGYTF
TRBJ1-1,TRBV3-1/TRBV3-2,CASTSSLGGTEAFF
TRBJ1-1,TRBV7-8,CASSHYGQGVMNTEAFF
TRBJ1-5,TRBV5-8,CASSLFPGQPQHF
TRBJ2-1,TRBV4-1,CASSQAPGLDSYNEQFF
TRBJ2-2,TRBV9,CASSRLLAGNTGELFF
TRBJ1-1,TRBV29-1,CSVEYRENTEAFF
TRBJ1-3,TRBV19,CASSIARTAGNTIYF
TRBJ2-7,TRBV14,CASSDRVAYEQYF
TRBJ2-7,TRBV5-4,CASSLGMTNSYEQYF
TRBJ2-6,TRBV6-1,CASSERSSGANVLTF
TRBJ1-2,TRBV7-9,CASSAPGGGGYTF
TRBJ1-2,TRBV19,CASSIDRWRRGYGYTF
TRBJ2-1,TRBV7-9,CASSLMEDKQFF
TRBJ1-1,TRBV2,CASKPTMNTEAFF
TRBJ1-2,TRBV15,CATSGGSFVGYTF
TRBJ1-2,TRBV27,CASSFRGQGLNGYTF
TRBJ2-4,TRBV27,CASSLSNVYGIQYF
TRBJ2-1,TRBV6-5,CATASGINEQFF
TRBJ1-2,TRBV12-3/TRBV12-4,CASRGQGYGYTF
TRBJ1-5,TRBV6-1,CASSDPGRVDNQPQHF
TRBJ2-2,TRBV5-8,CASSLARNVGTGELFF
TRBJ1-2,TRBV3-1/TRBV3-2,CASSQKAADRLGYTF
TRBJ2-1,TRBV11-3,CASSSGTSGSENEQFF
TRBJ2-7,TRBV6-4,CASSDSGVPSFYYEQYF
TRBJ1-1,TRBV19,CASTLGGRTEAFF
TRBJ1-6,TRBV11-3,CASSGYGTGRNSPLHF
TRBJ2-7,TRBV18,CASSPPTGEGSYEQYF
TRBJ1-3,TRBV3-1/TRBV3-2,CASSQGGFSGNTIYF
TRBJ2-3,TRBV3-1/TRBV3-2,CASSQDGTSVDTQYF
TRBJ2-1,TRBV2,CASSVLGNEQFF
TRBJ1-1,TRBV12-3/TRBV12-4,CAIGGRLTEAFF
TRBJ1-1,TRBV9,CASSGNRGNTEAFF
TRBJ2-1,TRBV5-1,CASSFSYNEQFF
TRBJ1-2,TRBV5-6,CASSRGEGYGYTF
TRBJ1-2,TRBV7-2,CASSLGLANYGYTF
TRBJ2-7,TRBV11-3,CASSLEEGIGDSYEQYF
TRBJ2-1,TRBV4-2,CASSHGLAGGHIYNEQFF
TRBJ1-4,TRBV5-1,CASRSLGAANEKLFF
TRBJ2-3,TRBV11-3,CASSLGGRDKDTQYF
TRBJ1-3,TRBV19,CASSRQEGNTIYF
TRBJ1-3,TRBV5-1,CASSFTLTGSGNTIYF